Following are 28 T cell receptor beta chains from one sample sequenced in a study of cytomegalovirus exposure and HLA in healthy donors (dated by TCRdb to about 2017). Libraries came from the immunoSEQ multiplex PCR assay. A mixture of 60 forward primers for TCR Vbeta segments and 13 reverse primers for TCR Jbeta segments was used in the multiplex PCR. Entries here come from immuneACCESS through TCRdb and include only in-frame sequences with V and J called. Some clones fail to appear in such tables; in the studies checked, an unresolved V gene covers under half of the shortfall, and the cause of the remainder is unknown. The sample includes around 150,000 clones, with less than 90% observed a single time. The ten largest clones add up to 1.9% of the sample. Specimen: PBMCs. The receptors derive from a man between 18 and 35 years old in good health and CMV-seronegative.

CDR3 coding DNA: TGTGCCAGCAGCGTAGACGGTAAAGGAAACACCATATATTTT. It encodes CASSVDGKGNTIYF. The chain uses TRBV9 and TRBJ1-3; D ambiguous. The V gene's germline CDR1 is SGDLS and CDR2 YYNGEE. Trimming cost V 0 bases and J 4 bases, with 8 bases left between them. The length of the CDR3 is 14 residues.

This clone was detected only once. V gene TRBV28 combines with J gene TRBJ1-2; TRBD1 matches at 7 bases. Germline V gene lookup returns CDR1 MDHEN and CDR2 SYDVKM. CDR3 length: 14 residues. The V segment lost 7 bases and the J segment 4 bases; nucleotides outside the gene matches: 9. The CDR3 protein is CASNVPTGPYGYTF. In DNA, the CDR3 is TGTGCCAGCAATGTACCGACAGGGCCCTATGGCTACACCTTC.

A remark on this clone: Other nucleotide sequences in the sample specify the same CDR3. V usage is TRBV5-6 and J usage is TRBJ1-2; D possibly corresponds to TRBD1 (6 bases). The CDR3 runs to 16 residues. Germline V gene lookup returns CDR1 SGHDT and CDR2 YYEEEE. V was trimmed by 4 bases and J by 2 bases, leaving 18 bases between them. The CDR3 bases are TGTGCCAGCAGCCTGAGTCTGGGGGCCGTAAACTATGGCTACACCTTC. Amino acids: CASSLSLGAVNYGYTF.

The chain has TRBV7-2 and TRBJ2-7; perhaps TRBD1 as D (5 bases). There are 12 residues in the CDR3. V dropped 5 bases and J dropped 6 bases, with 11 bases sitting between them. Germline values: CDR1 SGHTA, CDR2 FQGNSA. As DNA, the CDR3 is TGTGCCAGCAGCGTGCAGGGCGGCGAGCAGTACTTC. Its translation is CASSVQGGEQYF.

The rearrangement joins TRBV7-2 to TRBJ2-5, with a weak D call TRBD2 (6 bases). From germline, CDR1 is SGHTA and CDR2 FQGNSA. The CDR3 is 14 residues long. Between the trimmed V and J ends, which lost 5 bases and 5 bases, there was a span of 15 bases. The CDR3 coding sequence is TGTGCCAGCAGCCCCAACGGGAGAAGGGAGACCCAGTACTTC. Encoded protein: CASSPNGRRETQYF. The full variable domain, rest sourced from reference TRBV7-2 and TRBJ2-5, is GAGVSQSPSNKVTEKGKDVELRCDPISGHTALYWYRQSLGQGLEFLIYFQGNSAPDKSGLPSDRFSAERTGGSVSTLTIQRTQQEDSAVYLCASSPNGRRETQYFGPGTRLLVL.

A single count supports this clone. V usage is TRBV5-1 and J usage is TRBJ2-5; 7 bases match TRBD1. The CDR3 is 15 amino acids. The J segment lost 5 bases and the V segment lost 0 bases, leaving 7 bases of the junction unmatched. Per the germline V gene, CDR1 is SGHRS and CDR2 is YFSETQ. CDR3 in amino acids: CASSLGTGGSETQYF. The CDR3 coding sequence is TGCGCCAGCAGCTTGGGGACAGGCGGGTCGGAGACCCAGTACTTC.

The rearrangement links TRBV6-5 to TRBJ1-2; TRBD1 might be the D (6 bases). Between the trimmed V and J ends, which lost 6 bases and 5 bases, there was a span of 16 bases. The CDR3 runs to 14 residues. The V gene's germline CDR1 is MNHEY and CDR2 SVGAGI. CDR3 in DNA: TGTGCCAGCAGAACAGGGACACCCGCGTATGGCTACACCTTC. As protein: CASRTGTPAYGYTF.

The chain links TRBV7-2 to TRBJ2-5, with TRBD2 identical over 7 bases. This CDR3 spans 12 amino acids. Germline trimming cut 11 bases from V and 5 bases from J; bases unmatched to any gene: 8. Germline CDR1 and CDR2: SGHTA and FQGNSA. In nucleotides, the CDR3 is TGTGCCGGCGGGGGAGTCCTGGAGACCCAGTACTTC. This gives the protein CAGGGVLETQYF.

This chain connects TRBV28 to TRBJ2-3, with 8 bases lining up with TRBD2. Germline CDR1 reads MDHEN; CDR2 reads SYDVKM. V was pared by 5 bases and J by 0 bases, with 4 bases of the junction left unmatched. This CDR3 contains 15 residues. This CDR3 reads CASSQVAGSTDTQYF. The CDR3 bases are TGTGCCAGCAGTCAAGTAGCGGGGAGCACAGATACGCAGTATTTT.

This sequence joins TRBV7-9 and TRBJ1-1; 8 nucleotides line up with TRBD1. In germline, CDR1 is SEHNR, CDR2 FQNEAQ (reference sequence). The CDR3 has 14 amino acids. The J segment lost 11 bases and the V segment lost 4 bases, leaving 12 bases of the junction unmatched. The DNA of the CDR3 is TGTGCCAGCAGCTCCCGCCCAGGGGGCGCGGGTGCTTTCTTT. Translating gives CASSSRPGGAGAFF.

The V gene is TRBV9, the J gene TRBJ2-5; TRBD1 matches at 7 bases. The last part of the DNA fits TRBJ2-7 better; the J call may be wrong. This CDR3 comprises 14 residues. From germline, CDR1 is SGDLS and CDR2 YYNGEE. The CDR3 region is CASSQTGMGYEQYF. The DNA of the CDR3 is TGTGCCAGCAGCCAGACAGGGATGGGGTACGAGCAGTACTTC.

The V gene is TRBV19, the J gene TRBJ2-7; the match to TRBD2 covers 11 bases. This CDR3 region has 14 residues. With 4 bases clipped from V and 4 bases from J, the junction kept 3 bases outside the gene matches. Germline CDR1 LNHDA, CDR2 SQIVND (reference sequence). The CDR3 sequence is CASSSGLAGYEQYF. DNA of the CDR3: TGTGCCAGTAGTAGCGGACTAGCGGGTTACGAGCAGTACTTC.

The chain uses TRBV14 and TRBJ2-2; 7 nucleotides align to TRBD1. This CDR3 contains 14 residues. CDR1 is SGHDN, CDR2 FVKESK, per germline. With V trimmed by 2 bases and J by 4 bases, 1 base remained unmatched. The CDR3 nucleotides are TGTGCCAGCAGCCAAACAGGGGCCACCGGGGAGCTGTTTTTT. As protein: CASSQTGATGELFF.

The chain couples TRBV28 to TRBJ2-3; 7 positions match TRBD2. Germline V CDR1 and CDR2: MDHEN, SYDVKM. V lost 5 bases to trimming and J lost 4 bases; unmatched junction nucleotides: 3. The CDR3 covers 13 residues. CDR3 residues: CASSPTSPDTQYF. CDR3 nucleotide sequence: TGTGCCAGCAGTCCGACTAGCCCAGATACGCAGTATTTT.

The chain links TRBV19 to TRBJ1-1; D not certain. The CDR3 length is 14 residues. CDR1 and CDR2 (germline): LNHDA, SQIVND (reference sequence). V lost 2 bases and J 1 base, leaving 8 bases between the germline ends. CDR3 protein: CASSILGPNTEAFF. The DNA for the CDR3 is TGTGCCAGTAGTATATTGGGCCCGAACACTGAAGCTTTCTTT.

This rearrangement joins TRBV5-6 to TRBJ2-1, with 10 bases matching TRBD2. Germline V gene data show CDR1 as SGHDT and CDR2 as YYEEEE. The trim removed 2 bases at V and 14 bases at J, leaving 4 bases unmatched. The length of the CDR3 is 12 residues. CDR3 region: CASSFPAGGKFF. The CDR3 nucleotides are TGTGCCAGCAGCTTTCCAGCGGGGGGGAAGTTCTTC.

Here the CDR3 DNA reads TGCAGTGCACCGACCGGGTTGGGCTACACCTTC. This translates into CSAPTGLGYTF. The chain is built from TRBV20-1 and TRBJ1-2, with D uncertain. Trimming shortened V by 6 bases and J by 8 bases, and 13 bases separated the two germline ends. CDR1 and CDR2 from the germline V gene are DFQATT and SNEGSKA (reference sequence). This CDR3 region has 11 residues.

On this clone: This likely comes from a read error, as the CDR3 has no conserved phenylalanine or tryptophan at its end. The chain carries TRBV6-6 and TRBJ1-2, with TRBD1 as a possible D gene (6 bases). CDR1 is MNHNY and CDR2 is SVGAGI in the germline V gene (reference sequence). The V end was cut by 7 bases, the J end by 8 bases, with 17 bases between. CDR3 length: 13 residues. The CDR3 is CASTLRGQGGYTL. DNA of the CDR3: TGTGCCAGCACTCTACGGGGGCAGGGGGGCTACACCCTC.

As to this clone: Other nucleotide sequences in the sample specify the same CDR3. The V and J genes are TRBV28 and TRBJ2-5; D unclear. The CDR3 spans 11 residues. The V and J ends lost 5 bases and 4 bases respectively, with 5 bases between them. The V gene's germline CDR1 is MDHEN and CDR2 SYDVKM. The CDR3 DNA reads TGTGCCAGCAGTCCTAGAGAGACCCAGTACTTC. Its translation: CASSPRETQYF.

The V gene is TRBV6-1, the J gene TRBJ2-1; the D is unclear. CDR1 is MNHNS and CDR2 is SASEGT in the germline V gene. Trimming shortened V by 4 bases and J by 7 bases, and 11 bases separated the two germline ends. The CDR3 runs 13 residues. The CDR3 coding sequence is TGTGCCAGCAGTGTGATGGAGTGGAATGAGCAGTTCTTC. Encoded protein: CASSVMEWNEQFF.

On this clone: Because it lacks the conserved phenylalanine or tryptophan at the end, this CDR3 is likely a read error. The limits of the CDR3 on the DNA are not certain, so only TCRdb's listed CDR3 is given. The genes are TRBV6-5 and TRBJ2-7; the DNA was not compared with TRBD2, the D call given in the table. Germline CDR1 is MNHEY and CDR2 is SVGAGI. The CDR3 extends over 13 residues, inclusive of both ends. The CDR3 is CASSYSRVSERFE.

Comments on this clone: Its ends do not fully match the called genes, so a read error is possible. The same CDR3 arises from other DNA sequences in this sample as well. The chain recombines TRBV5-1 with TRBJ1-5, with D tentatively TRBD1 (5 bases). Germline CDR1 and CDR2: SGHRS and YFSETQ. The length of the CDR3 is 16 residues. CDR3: CASSPGTDYSNQPQHF. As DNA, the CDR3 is TGCGCCAGCAGCCCGGGGACGGACTATAGCAATCAGCCCCAGCATTTC.

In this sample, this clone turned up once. The CDR3 sequence: CASSESTLRGSTF. The CDR3 bases are TGTGCCAGCAGTGAAAGTACCCTCAGGGGTTCCACCTTC. This chain connects TRBV25-1 to TRBJ1-2, with a tentative D call TRBD1 (6 bases). The germline V and J ends were trimmed by 2 bases and 13 bases, with 17 bases remaining between them. The germline V gene encodes CDR1 MGHDK and CDR2 SYGVNS. The CDR3 loop spans 13 amino acids.

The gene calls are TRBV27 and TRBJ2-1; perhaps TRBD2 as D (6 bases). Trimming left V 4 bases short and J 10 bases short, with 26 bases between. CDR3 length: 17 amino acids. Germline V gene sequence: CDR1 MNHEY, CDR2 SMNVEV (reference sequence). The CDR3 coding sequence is TGTGCCAGCAGTTCCCTTAGCGGTCGGGCCCTAGCCCCCGAGCAGTTCTTC. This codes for CASSSLSGRALAPEQFF.

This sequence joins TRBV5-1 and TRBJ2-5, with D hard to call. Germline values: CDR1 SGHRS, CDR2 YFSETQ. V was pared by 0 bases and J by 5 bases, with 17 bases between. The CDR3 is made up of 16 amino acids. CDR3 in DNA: TGCGCCAGCAGCTTGGGTTCGGCGGAAATTCGGGAGACCCAGTACTTC. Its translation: CASSLGSAEIRETQYF.

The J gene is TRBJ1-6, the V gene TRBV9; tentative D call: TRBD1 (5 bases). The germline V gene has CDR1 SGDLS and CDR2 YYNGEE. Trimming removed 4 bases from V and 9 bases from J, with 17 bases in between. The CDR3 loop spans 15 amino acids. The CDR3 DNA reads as TGTGCCAGCAGCCCCAGCTGGCAGGGCGCTTCACCCCTCCACTTT. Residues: CASSPSWQGASPLHF.

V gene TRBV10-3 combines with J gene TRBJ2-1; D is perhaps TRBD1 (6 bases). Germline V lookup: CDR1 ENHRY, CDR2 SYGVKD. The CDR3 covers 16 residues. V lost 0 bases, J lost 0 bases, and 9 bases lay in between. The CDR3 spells CAISESDRSSYNEQFF. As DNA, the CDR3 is TGTGCCATCAGTGAGTCGGACAGAAGCTCCTACAATGAGCAGTTCTTC.

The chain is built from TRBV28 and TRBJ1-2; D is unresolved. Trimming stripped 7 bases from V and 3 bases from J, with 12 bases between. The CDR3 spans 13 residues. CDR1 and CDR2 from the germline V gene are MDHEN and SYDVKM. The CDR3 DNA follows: TGTGCCAGCACCGTGACTTGGGACTATGGCTACACCTTC. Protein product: CASTVTWDYGYTF.